Detailed here is one TCR beta chain. Sequencing was performed with immunoSEQ multiplex PCR; in TCRdb, only in-frame clones are kept and a portion is missing. The sample records almost 250,000 clones, around 86% being singletons. These data are taken from a study of blood T cell repertoires in COVID-19. The sequencing sample was made of PBMCs or T cells enriched from blood (not recorded which). This TCR derives from a woman aged 45 to 65 who had recovered from COVID-19.

The CDR3 sequence is CASREQTGSSYEQYF. Here the CDR3 DNA reads TGTGCCAGCAGAGAACAGACTGGGAGCTCCTACGAGCAGTACTTC. The chain links TRBV2 to TRBJ2-7, with D possibly TRBD2 on 5 matching bases. Trimming took 6 bases from V and 0 from J, leaving 15 bases between them. Germline V gene lookup returns CDR1 SNHLY and CDR2 FYNNEI. The CDR3 is 15 amino acids.